This TCR beta chain was identified during a study of blood T cell repertoires in COVID-19 (dated by TCRdb to 2018 to 2020). About the investigation overall: Collaborator samples came from the United States, Italy and Spain and covered acute and convalescent phases of COVID-19. The prospective study material was composed of cDNA or gDNA derived from T cells, B-cell-depleted T cells, or PBMCs. Subjects who had been exposed to COVID-19, were actively infected with it, or had recovered from it provided the deeply sampled blood TCRbeta repertoires that made up the dataset. The repertoires were made available in a free public database intended to serve as a resource for research on the immune response to SARS-CoV-2. The samples were drawn from the first 160 participants of the ongoing ImmuneRACE study and from more than 1,000 subjects provided by 6 global collaborators. The sample metadata nearly always contained a de-identified subject ID, COVID-19 status, age in years and sex. Where available, HLA class I and class II types were taken from metadata supplied by the sample provider and were not determined by assay-based typing.

The research as a whole found: How much clinical and demographic metadata was included differed by source and by participant, and the metadata was provided uncurated.

On this clone itself: No cognate antigen has been identified for it. Base qualities are missing; no much larger clone stands one base away.

TCRbeta CDR3 regions were amplified from genomic DNA using the immunoSEQ Assay, a bias-controlled multiplex PCR. In the source study's methods: Nucleated cell counts per sample were estimated from amplification of reference gene primers within the assay. Sequence reads were collapsed and filtered to measure the absolute abundance of every unique TCRbeta CDR3 rearrangement. For each sample, productive Simpson clonality was calculated by taking the square root of Simpson's diversity index across productive rearrangements. This is the immuneACCESS table as TCRdb keeps it, with only in-frame sequences that have V and J called. A part of the clones is gone; compared with another copy, unresolved V genes explain less than half, and the rest is unexplained. D and trimming come from the DNA, and the V and J calls and clone size come from that table. This sample has about 170,000 clones in its table, and 83% of those were observed once. The top ten hold 4% to 4.5% of the sample.

Participants in the prospective study were aged roughly 18 to 90 years, lived in about two dozen United States geographic areas, and enrolled through a virtual design. To assign participants to cohorts, the prospective study relied on clinical history that participants themselves reported in a screening survey and a study questionnaire. For ImmuneRACE Cohort 3, a participant was defined as recovered based on two consecutive negative NP/OP PCR tests, clearance by a healthcare professional, or resolution of symptoms. Mobile phlebotomists in the prospective study collected whole blood, serum and a nasopharyngeal or oropharyngeal swab from every participant. Prospective study participants could optionally give additional blood draws and questionnaires over an approximately 2-month period. Blood samples from the prospective study were shipped frozen or at room temperature prior to DNA extraction. In the germline V gene, CDR1 corresponds to MDHEN and CDR2 to SYDVKM. V drops 10 bases and J drops 5 bases, leaving 20 bases in between. The CDR3 contains 14 residues, cysteine and phenylalanine counted. The kept DNA is CDR3 alone, 42 bases in frame from the first base.

The sequence was collected from a woman between 50 and 59 years old who had recovered from COVID-19. The chain links TRBV28 with TRBJ1-1; matching of 6 bases hints at TRBD1 as the D gene. Source material: PBMCs or T cells enriched from blood (not recorded which). The nucleotide sequence is given as TGTGCCACCAATGAGATCACAGGGTTTACTGAAGCTTTCTTT. Translated, it gives CATNEITGFTEAFF.